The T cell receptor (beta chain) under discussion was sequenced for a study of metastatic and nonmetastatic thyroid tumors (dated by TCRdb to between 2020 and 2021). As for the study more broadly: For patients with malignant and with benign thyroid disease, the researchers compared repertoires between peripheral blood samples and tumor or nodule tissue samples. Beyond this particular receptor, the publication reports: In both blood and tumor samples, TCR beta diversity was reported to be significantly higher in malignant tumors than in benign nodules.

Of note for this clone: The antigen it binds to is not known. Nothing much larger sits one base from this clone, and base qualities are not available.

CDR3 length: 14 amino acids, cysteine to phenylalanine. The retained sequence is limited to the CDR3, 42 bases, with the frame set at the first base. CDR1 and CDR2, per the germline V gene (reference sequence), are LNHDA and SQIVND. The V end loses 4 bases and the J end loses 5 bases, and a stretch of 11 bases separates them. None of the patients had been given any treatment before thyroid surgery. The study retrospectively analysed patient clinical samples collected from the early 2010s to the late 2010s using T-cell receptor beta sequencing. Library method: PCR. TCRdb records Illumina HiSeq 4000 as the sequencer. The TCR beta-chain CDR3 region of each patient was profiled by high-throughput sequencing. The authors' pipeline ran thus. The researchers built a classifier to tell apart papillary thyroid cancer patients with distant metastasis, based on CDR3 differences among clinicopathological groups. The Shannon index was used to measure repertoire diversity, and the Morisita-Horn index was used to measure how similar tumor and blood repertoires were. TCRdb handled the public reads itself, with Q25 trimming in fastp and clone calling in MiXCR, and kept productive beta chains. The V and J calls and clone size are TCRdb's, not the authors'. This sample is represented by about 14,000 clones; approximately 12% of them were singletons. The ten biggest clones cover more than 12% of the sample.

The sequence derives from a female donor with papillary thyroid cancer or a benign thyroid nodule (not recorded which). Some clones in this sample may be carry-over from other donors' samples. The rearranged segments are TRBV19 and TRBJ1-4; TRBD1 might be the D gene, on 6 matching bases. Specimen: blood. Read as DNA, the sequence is TGTGCCAGTAGTAGACAGGTGTCGAATGAAAAACTGTTTTTT. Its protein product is CASSRQVSNEKLFF.